The TCR beta chain under discussion was sequenced for a study of Graves' ophthalmopathy and Graves' hyperthyroidism. Across the study: Samples of peripheral blood were obtained at initial diagnosis, prior to treatment of any kind.

Germline V gene lookup returns CDR1 SQVTM and CDR2 ANQGSEA. The CDR3 length is 12 residues. Unmatched junction bases numbered 4, after V lost 7 bases and J lost 4 bases. Beta-chain TCR CDR3 regions were amplified from RNA transcripts. After a first-round RT-PCR with HTBI primers, a second-round multiplex PCR was run. In TCRdb, the multiplex PCR reads were re-called with MiXCR into one record per CDR3 protein. The sample carries under 350,000 distinct CDR3 sequences, about 17% recorded once. This clonotype occurred many times. The target antigen is unknown. Ophthalmopathy in the donors was of moderate-to-severe activity, with CAS ≥3, NOSPECS ≥4 and duration under 3 months. Serum thyroxine and TRAb, along with clinical symptoms, thyroid ultrasound and orbital computed tomography, were what diagnosis relied on. Study results and limitations: Cross-validated, the 13-signature model showed 87.88%/81.08% sensitivity/specificity, and 80%/75% in the test set.

This chain connects TRBV29-1 to TRBJ2-5, with 9 bases that match TRBD1. The receptor comes from an adult man with Graves' ophthalmopathy. The sample was peripheral blood. CDR3 coding DNA: TGCAGCGCGGACAGGGGTACAGAGACCCAGTACTTC. Translating it yields CSADRGTETQYF.